This T cell receptor (beta chain) was sequenced during a study of T cell responses to AZD1222 COVID-19 vaccine (dated by TCRdb to the early 2020s). For the study in its entirety: A total of under 250 trial participants underwent TCR sequencing, of whom around 210 had received two doses of AZD1222 and approximately 25 had received two doses of the MenACWY control vaccine. Enrollment into the trials was organized by age into subgroups of 18-55, 56-69 and 70-plus years, and those subgroups contained 148, 28 and 57 TCR-sequenced participants, respectively. Summary of the overall study and its limitations: In the small 56-69-year group, the increase in depth fell short of significance, most likely because of low power. Most participants were white British and females outnumbered males, and the authors suggested that clonal diversity may have been underestimated. Nearly half of unique spike-specific TCRs reportedly recognized epitopes outside regions mutated in the B.1.351 and B.1.1.7 variants. Spike-specific TCR breadth and depth rose significantly after two AZD1222 doses compared with day 0 and with MenACWY recipients. The vaccine-associated CD4 TCRs covered the entire spike protein, and the dominant responses fell in regions 160-218 and 743-854. Conclusions about previously exposed vaccinees are limited, since just six or seven AZD1222 recipients were seropositive for SARS-CoV-2 at baseline. Because no samples from the day 14 peak response were available, repertoires could be characterized only after the peak T cell response.

Details on this clone: Its recognized antigen is unknown. It has no much larger one-base neighbor in the sample; base qualities were not kept.

The CDR3 holds 18 amino acids from the cysteine to the phenylalanine. Just the 54-base CDR3 DNA is kept, in frame starting at base 1. Ends trimmed: V by 2 bases, J by 2 bases; bases unmatched to a gene: 13. The germline V gene (reference sequence) specifies GTSNPN as CDR1 and SVGIG as CDR2. The time point label corresponds to: about 28 days (+/-7) after the second vaccine dose. Because spike-specific TCR depth and breadth did not differ between the two schedules, AZD1222 recipients who got a second dose at roughly 4 weeks were pooled with those who got a second dose at roughly 12 weeks. Vaccinee samples were obtained from the UK trials COV001 and COV002, which included a single-blind randomized controlled phase 2/3 trial of AZD1222 (ChAdOx1 nCoV-19) in healthy adults. For TCRbeta chain sequencing, PBMC samples from trial participants were taken at day 0 and at day 28 after the second dose. The CDR3 regions of human TCRbeta chains were subjected to immunosequencing. In the original analysis: TCRs in the repertoires were compared against a reference library of SARS-CoV-2-specific TCRs that had been generated with the MIRA antigen-specificity platform. Breadth meant the fraction of unique TCRs that were SARS-CoV-2-associated, whereas depth meant the fraction of total T cells that were SARS-CoV-2-associated. Each spike-specific TCR was assigned to its reactive spike region and to a CD4 or CD8 class using the MIRA data. Log10-transformed breadth and depth values were compared by one-way ANOVA with Sidak's multiple comparisons tests. Drawn from immuneACCESS, this table holds only the in-frame rearrangements with V and J called that TCRdb kept. Clones are partly lost; checked studies trace under half to an unresolved V gene and leave the rest unexplained. The V and J calls and the clone size are those of that table, but D and trimming were determined from the DNA. In all, the sample holds 150,000 to 200,000 clones, and 90% to 95% of those were seen once. Of the sample, 3.4% falls within the top ten clones.

Sequencing was performed on peripheral blood, taken 28 days after the second AZD1222 dose. The chain uses TRBV30 and TRBJ1-5, with 9 middle bases fitting TRBD1. This receptor was obtained from an adult who received the AZD1222 COVID-19 vaccine. The DNA reads as follows: TGTGCCTGGAGTATAGGACAGGGGCTGATTATTCGCAATCAGCCCCAGCATTTT. Translated, this gives CAWSIGQGLIIRNQPQHF.